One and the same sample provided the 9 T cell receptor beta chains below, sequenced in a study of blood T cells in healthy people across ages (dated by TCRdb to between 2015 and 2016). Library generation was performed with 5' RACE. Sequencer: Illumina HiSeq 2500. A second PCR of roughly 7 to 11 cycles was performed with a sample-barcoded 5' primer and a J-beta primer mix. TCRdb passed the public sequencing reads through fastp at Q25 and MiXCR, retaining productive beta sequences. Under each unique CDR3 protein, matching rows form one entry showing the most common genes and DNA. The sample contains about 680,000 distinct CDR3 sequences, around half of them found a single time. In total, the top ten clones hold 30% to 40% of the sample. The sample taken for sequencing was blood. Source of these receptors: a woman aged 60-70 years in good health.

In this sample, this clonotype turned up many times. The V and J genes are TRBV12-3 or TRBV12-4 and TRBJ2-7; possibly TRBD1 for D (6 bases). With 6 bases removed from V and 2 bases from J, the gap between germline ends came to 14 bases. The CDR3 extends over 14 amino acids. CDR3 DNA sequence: TGTGCCAGCAGAGCACAGGGAAGTGCCTACGAGCAGTACTTC. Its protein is CASRAQGSAYEQYF.

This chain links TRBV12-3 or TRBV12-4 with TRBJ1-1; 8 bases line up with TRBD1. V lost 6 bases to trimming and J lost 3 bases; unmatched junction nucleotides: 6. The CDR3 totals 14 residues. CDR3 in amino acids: CASRTQGGDTEAFF. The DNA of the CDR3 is TGTGCCAGCAGAACACAGGGGGGGGACACTGAAGCTTTCTTT.

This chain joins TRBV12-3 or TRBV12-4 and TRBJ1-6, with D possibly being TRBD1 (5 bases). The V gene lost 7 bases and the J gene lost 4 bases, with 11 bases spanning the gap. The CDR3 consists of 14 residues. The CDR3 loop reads CASTRGQYNSPLHF. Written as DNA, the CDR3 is TGTGCCAGCACCCGGGGCCAGTATAATTCACCCCTCCACTTT.

CDR3 residues: CASSPPSGQGGYGYTF. Written as DNA, the CDR3 is TGTGCCAGCAGTCCCCCCTCGGGGCAGGGCGGCTATGGCTACACCTTC. The genes are TRBV28 and TRBJ1-2, with D tentatively TRBD1 (5 bases). The V end lost 5 bases, the J end lost 4 bases, and 20 bases lay between the germline ends. There are 16 residues in the CDR3. Germline lookup yields CDR1 MDHEN and CDR2 SYDVKM.

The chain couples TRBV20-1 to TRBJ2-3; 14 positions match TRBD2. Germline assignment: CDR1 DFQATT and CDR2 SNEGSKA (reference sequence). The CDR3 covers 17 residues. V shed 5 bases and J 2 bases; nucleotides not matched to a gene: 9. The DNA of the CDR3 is TGCAGTGCTCCCGGGACTAGCGGGAGAGGGGCCACAGATACGCAGTATTTT. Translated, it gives CSAPGTSGRGATDTQYF.

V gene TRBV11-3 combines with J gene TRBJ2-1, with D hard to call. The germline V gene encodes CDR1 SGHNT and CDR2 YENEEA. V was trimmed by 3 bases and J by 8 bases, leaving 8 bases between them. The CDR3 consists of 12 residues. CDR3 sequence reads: CASSLGEDEQFF. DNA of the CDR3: TGTGCCAGCAGCTTGGGTGAGGATGAGCAGTTCTTC.

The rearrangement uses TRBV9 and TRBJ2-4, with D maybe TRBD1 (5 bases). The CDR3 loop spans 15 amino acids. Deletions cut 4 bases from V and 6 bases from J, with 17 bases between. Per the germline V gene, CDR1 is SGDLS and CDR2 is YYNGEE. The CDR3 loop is CASSRTLGHPNIQYF. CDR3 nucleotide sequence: TGTGCCAGCAGCCGAACCCTCGGACACCCAAACATTCAGTACTTC.

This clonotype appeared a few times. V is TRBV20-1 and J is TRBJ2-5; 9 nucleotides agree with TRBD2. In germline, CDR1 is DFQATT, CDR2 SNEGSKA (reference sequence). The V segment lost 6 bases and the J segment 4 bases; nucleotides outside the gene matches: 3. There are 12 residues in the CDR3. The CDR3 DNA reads TGCAGTGCCTCGACTAGCGGAGAGACCCAGTACTTC. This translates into CSASTSGETQYF.

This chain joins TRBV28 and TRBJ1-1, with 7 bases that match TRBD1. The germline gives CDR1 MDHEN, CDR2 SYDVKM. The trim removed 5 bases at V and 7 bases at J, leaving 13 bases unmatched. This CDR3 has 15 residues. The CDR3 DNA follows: TGTGCCAGCAGTACGAGTGGTACAGGGGCCGTTGAAGCTTTCTTT. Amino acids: CASSTSGTGAVEAFF.